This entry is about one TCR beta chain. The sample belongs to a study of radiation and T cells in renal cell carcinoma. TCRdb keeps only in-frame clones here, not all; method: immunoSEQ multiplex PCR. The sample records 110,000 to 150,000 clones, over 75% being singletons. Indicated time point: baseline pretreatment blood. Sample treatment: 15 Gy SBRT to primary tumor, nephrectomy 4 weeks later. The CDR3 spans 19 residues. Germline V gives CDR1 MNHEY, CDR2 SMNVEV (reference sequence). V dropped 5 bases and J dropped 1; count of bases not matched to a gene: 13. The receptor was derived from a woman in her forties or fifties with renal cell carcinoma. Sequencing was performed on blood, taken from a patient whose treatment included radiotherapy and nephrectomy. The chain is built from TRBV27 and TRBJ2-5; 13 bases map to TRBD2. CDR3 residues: CASSIGTSGALQGQETQYF. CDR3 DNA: TGTGCCAGCAGTATAGGGACTAGCGGGGCTCTCCAAGGCCAAGAGACCCAGTACTTC.